This entry features one T cell receptor beta chain sequence. TCRdb keeps only in-frame clones here, not all; method: immunoSEQ multiplex PCR. The sample includes about half a million clones, approximately 90% seen only once; the top ten take roughly 1.7%. This specimen comes from a study of Ad26.COV2.S vaccination and SARS-CoV-2 variants. Treatment described: around 19 received Ad26.COV2.S at low or high dose, single or two shots; roughly five received placebo; per-sample allocation not given. Vaccine and placebo recipients were sampled on day 63 after the first injection. Sample: peripheral blood, taken in a trial of Ad26.COV2.S vaccine versus placebo. The TCR sequence derives from a person between 18 and 65 years old who received the Ad26.COV2.S COVID-19 vaccine or a placebo.

As DNA, the CDR3 is TGCGCCAGCAGTGAGTCGAGGGAGGGGCTTGGCGAAAAACTGTTTTTT. Protein product: CASSESREGLGEKLFF. The chain recombines TRBV10-1 with TRBJ1-4; possibly TRBD1 for D (5 bases). The V end lost 0 bases, the J end lost 8 bases, and 16 bases lay between the germline ends. Germline V CDR1 and CDR2: WNHNN, SYGVQD (reference sequence). CDR3 length: 16 residues.